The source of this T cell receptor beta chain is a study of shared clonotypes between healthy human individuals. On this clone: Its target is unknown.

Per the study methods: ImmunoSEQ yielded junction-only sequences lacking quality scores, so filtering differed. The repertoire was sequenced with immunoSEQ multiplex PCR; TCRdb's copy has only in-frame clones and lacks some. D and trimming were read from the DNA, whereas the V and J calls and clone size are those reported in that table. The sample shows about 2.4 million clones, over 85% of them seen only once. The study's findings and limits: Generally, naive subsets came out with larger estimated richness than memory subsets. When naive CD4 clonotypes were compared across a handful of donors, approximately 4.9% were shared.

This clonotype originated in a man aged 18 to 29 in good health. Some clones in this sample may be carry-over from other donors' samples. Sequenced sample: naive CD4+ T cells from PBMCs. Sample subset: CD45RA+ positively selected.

The CDR3: CASSSPEWTQYF. The CDR3 nucleotides are TGTGCCAGCAGCTCGCCCGAGTGGACCCAGTACTTC. This chain uses TRBV11-3 with TRBJ2-5; no definite D call. V lost 4 bases, J lost 7 bases, and 10 bases lay in between. This CDR3 is 12 amino acids long. The V gene's germline CDR1 is SGHNT and CDR2 YENEEA. Combining the CDR3 with reference TRBV11-3 and TRBJ2-5 gives the whole variable domain EAGVVQSPRYKIIEKKQPVAFWCNPISGHNTLYWYLQNLGQGPELLIRYENEEAVDDSQLPKDRFSAERLKGVDSTLKIQPAELGDSAVYLCASSSPEWTQYFGPGTRLLVL.